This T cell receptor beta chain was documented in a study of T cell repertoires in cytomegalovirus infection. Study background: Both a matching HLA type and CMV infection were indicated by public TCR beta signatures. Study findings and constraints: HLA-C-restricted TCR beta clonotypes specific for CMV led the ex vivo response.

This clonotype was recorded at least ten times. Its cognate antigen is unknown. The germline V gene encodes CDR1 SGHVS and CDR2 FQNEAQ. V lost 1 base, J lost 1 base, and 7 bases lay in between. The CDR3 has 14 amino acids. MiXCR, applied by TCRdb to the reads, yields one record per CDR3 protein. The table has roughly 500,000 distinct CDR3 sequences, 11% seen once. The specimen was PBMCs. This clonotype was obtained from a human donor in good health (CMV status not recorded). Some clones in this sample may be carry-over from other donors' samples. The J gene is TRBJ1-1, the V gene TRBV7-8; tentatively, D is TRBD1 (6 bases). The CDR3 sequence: CASSLEQGNTEAFF. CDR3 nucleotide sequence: TGTGCCAGCAGCTTAGAACAGGGGAACACTGAAGCTTTCTTT.